Shown below are 14 T cell receptor beta chains from a single sample sequenced in a study of cytomegalovirus exposure and HLA in healthy donors. The study ran its PCR with 60 Vbeta and 13 Jbeta primers. TCRdb's copy holds only in-frame clones and misses some; the assay was immunoSEQ multiplex PCR. The sample carries a few hundred thousand clones, about three quarters recorded once. The sample was PBMCs. The receptors come from a woman aged 55 to 70 in good health and CMV-seropositive.

CDR3 in amino acids: CASSDRGVETQYF. The CDR3 nucleotides read TGCGCCAGCAGTGACAGGGGGGTAGAGACCCAGTACTTC. V is TRBV10-1 and J is TRBJ2-5; D might be TRBD1 (7 bases). The germline CDR1 and CDR2 sequences are WNHNN and SYGVQD (reference sequence). Trimming left V 3 bases short and J 4 bases short, with 9 bases between. The length of the CDR3 is 13 residues.

V gene TRBV4-3 combines with J gene TRBJ2-1, with 14 bases that match TRBD2. Germline V gives CDR1 LGHNA, CDR2 YSLEER. The CDR3 contains 16 residues. Unmatched junction bases numbered 6, after V lost 1 base and J lost 10 bases. CDR3 in DNA: TGCGCCAGCAGCCAAGTTGGACTAGCGGGGGGCGAAGAGCAGTTCTTC. Protein product: CASSQVGLAGGEEQFF.

This clone was seen only once. V gene TRBV19 combines with J gene TRBJ1-5; 8 nucleotides line up with TRBD1. Germline CDR1 LNHDA, CDR2 SQIVND (reference sequence). Trimming removed 5 bases from V and 7 bases from J; junction bases left unmatched: 7. There are 14 residues in the CDR3. CDR3 bases: TGTGCCAGTAGTCCGACAGGGGCACGGCAGCCCCAGCATTTT. As protein: CASSPTGARQPQHF.

The chain joins TRBV19 to TRBJ2-5; 9 bases align to TRBD1. Germline V gives CDR1 LNHDA, CDR2 SQIVND (reference sequence). Unmatched junction bases numbered 9, after V lost 5 bases and J lost 5 bases. The CDR3 is made up of 15 amino acids. CDR3 nucleotides: TGTGCCAGTAGTTCCTGGACAGGGGACGTTGAGACCCAGTACTTC. Translation gives CASSSWTGDVETQYF.

The table lists this clone with a few counts. The chain has TRBV7-8 and TRBJ1-1; D gene ambiguous. The V and J ends lost 10 bases and 0 bases respectively, with 12 bases between them. The CDR3 is 13 amino acids. Germline CDR1 is SGHVS and CDR2 is FQNEAQ. CDR3 residues: CAIERYMNTEAFF. The CDR3 DNA is TGTGCCATTGAGCGGTACATGAACACTGAAGCTTTCTTT.

V usage is TRBV30 and J usage is TRBJ1-1; D may be TRBD1 (5 bases). The germline V gene encodes CDR1 GTSNPN and CDR2 SVGIG (reference sequence). Trimming took 0 bases from V and 3 from J, leaving 8 bases between them. CDR3 length: 13 residues. The CDR3 bases are TGTGCCTGGAGTGTTCAGGGATACACTGAAGCTTTCTTT. Encoded protein: CAWSVQGYTEAFF. The variable domain in full, with the rest retrieved from reference TRBV30 and TRBJ1-1, is SQTIHQWPATLVQPVGSPLSLECTVEGTSNPNLYWYRQAAGRGLQLLFYSVGIGQISSEVPQNLSASRPQDRQFILSSKKLLLSDSGFYLCAWSVQGYTEAFFGQGTRLTVV.

The DNA for the CDR3 is TGTGCCAGCAAGGGAGTCGGGGACTATAGCACAGATACGCAGTATTTT. Its protein product is CASKGVGDYSTDTQYF. The gene calls are TRBV28 and TRBJ2-3; 7 bases match TRBD2. Germline trimming cut 7 bases from V and 0 bases from J; bases unmatched to any gene: 10. CDR1 MDHEN and CDR2 SYDVKM come from the germline V gene. The CDR3 consists of 16 residues. The full variable domain, rest sourced from reference TRBV28 and TRBJ2-3, is DVKVTQSSRYLVKRTGEKVFLECVQDMDHENMFWYRQDPGLGLRLIYFSYDVKMKEKGDIPEGYSVSREKKERFSLILESASTNQTSMYLCASKGVGDYSTDTQYFGPGTRLTVL.

The V call is TRBV5-1, the J call TRBJ2-1, with TRBD2 matching over 9 bases. CDR3 length equals 16 residues. J gave up 8 bases and V 0 bases, and 9 bases lay outside the gene matches. The V gene's germline CDR1 is SGHRS and CDR2 YFSETQ. CDR3 amino acids: CASSLGASGDRHEQFF. The CDR3 DNA follows: TGCGCCAGCAGCTTGGGTGCTAGCGGGGACCGGCATGAGCAGTTCTTC.

This clone came up a few times. The rearrangement links TRBV19 to TRBJ1-4; D may be TRBD1 (5 bases). V lost 1 base and J lost 8, with 11 bases in between. Germline CDR1 is LNHDA and CDR2 is SQIVND (reference sequence). This CDR3 region has 14 residues. CDR3 protein: CASSIGSRVEKLFF. Here the CDR3 DNA reads TGTGCCAGTAGTATAGGATCCAGGGTCGAAAAACTGTTTTTT.

The chain links TRBV5-1 to TRBJ2-3, with 7 bases identical to TRBD2. In germline, CDR1 is SGHRS, CDR2 YFSETQ. This CDR3 region has 16 residues. Germline trimming cut 0 bases from V and 4 bases from J; bases unmatched to any gene: 8. The CDR3 sequence: CASSLVPSSGADTQYF. The CDR3 nucleotides read TGCGCCAGCAGCTTGGTCCCTTCCAGCGGGGCAGATACGCAGTATTTT. The whole variable domain, filled in from reference TRBV5-1 and TRBJ2-3, reads KAGVTQTPRYLIKTRGQQVTLSCSPISGHRSVSWYQQTPGQGLQFLFEYFSETQRNKGNFPGRFSGRQFSNSRSEMNVSTLELGDSALYLCASSLVPSSGADTQYFGPGTRLTVL.

Concerning this clone: Within the sample, other DNA sequences also encode this same CDR3. The V gene is TRBV7-2, the J gene TRBJ2-7; possibly TRBD2 for D (6 bases). The CDR3 spans 15 residues. V lost 6 bases, J lost 8 bases, and 23 bases lay in between. Germline CDR1 reads SGHTA; CDR2 reads FQGNSA. The CDR3 bases are TGTGCCAGCAGGTACACTTCGGGACTCCCCCTCCAGCAGTACTTC. Translating gives CASRYTSGLPLQQYF.

This clone was detected once. The rearrangement joins TRBV5-1 to TRBJ2-2; D perhaps matches TRBD2 (7 bases). Trimming stripped 4 bases from V and 5 bases from J, with 12 bases between. The CDR3 extends over 14 amino acids. Germline values: CDR1 SGHRS, CDR2 YFSETQ. The CDR3 here is CASSLGGATGELFF. Here the CDR3 DNA reads TGCGCCAGCAGCCTAGGGGGGGCAACCGGGGAGCTGTTTTTT.

The chain has TRBV6-1 and TRBJ2-5, with 10 bases fitting TRBD1. The DNA end favors TRBJ2-7, so the J call may be wrong. In germline, CDR1 is MNHNS, CDR2 SASEGT. The CDR3 has 15 residues. The CDR3 bases are TGTGCCAGCAGTTCAACGACCGGGACAGGGGTCGAGCAGTACTTC. Protein product: CASSSTTGTGVEQYF.

This clone has just one count. The CDR3 coding sequence is TGTGCCAGCAGTCTACAGGGGAGGAGGTCCACTGAAGCTTTCTTT. Its protein product is CASSLQGRRSTEAFF. The V and J genes are TRBV28 and TRBJ1-1; 7 bases fit TRBD1. The CDR3 sequence is 15 residues long. CDR1 MDHEN and CDR2 SYDVKM come from the germline V gene. J gave up 4 bases and V 5 bases, and 10 bases lay outside the gene matches.